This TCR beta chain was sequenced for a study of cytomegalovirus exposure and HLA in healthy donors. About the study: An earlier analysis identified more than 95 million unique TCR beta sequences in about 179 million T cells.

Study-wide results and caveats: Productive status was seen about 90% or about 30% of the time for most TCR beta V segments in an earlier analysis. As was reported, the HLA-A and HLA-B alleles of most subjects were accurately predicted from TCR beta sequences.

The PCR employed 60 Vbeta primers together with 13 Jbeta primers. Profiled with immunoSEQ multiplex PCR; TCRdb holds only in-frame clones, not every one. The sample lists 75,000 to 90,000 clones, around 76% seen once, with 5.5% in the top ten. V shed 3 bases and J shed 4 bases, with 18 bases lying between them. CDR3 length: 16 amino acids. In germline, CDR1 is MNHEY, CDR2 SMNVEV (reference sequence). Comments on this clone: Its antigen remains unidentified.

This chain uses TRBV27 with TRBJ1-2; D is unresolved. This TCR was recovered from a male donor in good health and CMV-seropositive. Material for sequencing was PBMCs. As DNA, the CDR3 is TGTGCCAGCAGTTTTCTTGGGCTGGGAGTCAGCTATGGCTACACCTTC. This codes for CASSFLGLGVSYGYTF.